Given below is one T cell receptor (beta chain) in context. The antigen is not known. TCRdb ran MiXCR on the reads and lists one entry per CDR3 protein. The sample consists of about 310,000 distinct CDR3 sequences, 20% to 25% of them appearing once. This CDR3 comprises 14 residues. Looked up from germline, CDR1 is SNHLY and CDR2 is FYNNEI. Trimming took off 7 bases at V and 0 bases at J, with 13 bases between the two ends. This sample is drawn from a study of T cell repertoires in cytomegalovirus infection. Regarding the study as a whole: The cumulative frequency of public TCR beta families distinguished individuals who carried CMV together with the relevant HLA. Across the ex vivo response, the dominant clonotypes were HLA-C-restricted CMV-specific TCR beta clonotypes.

This specimen consisted of cultured PBMCs, obtained from culture after CMV antigen stimulation. The chain is built from TRBV2 and TRBJ2-7; a weak D match, TRBD1 (6 bases). This TCR was sampled from a human donor in good health (CMV status not recorded). Some clones in this sample may be carry-over from other donors' samples. The CDR3 nucleotides are TGTGCCAGCATTCGCCAGGGGCCCTCCTACGAGCAGTACGTC. Residues: CASIRQGPSYEQYV.